The table lists the clone carrying this T cell receptor (beta chain) with a count of one. The target antigen is unknown. CDR3 length: 16 amino acids. Germline V gene lookup returns CDR1 MGHRA and CDR2 YSYEKL. J lost 8 bases, V lost 0 bases, and 7 bases had no gene match. These data are taken from a study of radiotherapy plus CTLA-4 blockade in lung cancer. For the study at large: Disease control was seen in 30% to 35% of patients, objective responses in roughly 17%. Study observations and caveats: Radiotherapy was combined with ipilimumab, and tumor-derived TCR clones then expanded in blood.

This table comes from immunoSEQ multiplex PCR, and its TCRdb copy is limited to in-frame clones, with some not included. In the table there are 30,000 or so clones, around 70% of which are singletons. Patients in the study, people with chemo-refractory metastatic non-small-cell lung cancer, received focal radiation plus ipilimumab CTLA-4 blockade. The sequence was collected from a human donor with non-small cell lung cancer whose response to radiotherapy plus ipilimumab could not be evaluated. This specimen consisted of peripheral blood, obtained from a patient treated with radiotherapy plus ipilimumab. This rearrangement joins TRBV4-1 to TRBJ1-4; TRBD1 matches 9 bases. The CDR3 nucleotides are TGCGCCAGCAGCCAAGATCCGGGACAGGGAGGAGAAAAACTGTTTTTT. It encodes CASSQDPGQGGEKLFF.